This paragraph reports one T cell receptor beta chain. The sample belongs to a study of blood T cell repertoires in COVID-19. This table comes from immunoSEQ multiplex PCR, and its TCRdb copy is limited to in-frame clones, with some not included. The profile shows about 250,000 clones, approximately 85% of them singletons. This receptor was taken from a woman over 75 with COVID-19, enrolled during active disease. The sample was peripheral blood.

This CDR3 is CASSPRLLTGDEQYV. In nucleotides, the CDR3 is TGCGCCAGCAGCCCACGACTCCTGACAGGGGACGAGCAGTACGTC. The V and J genes are TRBV23-1 and TRBJ2-7; 8 bases match TRBD1. TRBV23-1 is marked as an open reading frame, function uncertain. V lost 6 bases, J lost 5 bases, and 12 bases stayed unmatched. The CDR3 sequence is 15 residues long.